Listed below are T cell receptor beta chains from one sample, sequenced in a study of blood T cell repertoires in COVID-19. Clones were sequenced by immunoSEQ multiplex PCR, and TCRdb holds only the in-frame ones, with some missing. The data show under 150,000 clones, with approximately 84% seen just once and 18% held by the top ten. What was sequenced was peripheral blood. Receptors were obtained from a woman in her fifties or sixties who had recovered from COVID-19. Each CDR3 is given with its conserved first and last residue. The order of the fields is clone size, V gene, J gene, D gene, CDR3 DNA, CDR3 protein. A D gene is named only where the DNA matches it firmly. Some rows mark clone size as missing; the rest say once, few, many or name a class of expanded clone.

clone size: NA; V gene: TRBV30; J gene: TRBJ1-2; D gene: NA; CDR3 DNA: TGTGCCTGGGAGACGGTTGGGAGGCGGTATGGCTACACCTTC; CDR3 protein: CAWETVGRRYGYTF
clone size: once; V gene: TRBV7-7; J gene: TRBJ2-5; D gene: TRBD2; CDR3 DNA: TGTGCCAGCAGCTTGGGTATAGCGGGGGGGCAGGAGACCCAGTACTTC; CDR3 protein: CASSLGIAGGQETQYF
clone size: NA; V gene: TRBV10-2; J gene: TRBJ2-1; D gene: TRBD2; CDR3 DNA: TGCGCCAGCAGTGAGATTAGCGGGACCCTCGAGCAGTTCTTC; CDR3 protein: CASSEISGTLEQFF
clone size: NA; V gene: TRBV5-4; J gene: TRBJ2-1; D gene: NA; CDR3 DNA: TGTGCCAGCAGCTTGGACAACAATGAGCAGTTCTTC; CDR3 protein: CASSLDNNEQFF
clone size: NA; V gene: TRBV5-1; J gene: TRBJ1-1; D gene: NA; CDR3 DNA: TGCGCCAGCAAACAGGGAATGGGGAACACTGAAGCTTTCTTT; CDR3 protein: CASKQGMGNTEAFF
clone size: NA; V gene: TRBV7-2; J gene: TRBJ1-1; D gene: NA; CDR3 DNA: TGTGCCAGCACCCTGACATCTCCCCTCACTGAAGCTTTCTTT; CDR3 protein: CASTLTSPLTEAFF
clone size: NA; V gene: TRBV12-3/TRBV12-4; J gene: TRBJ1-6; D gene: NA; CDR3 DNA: TGTGCCAGCAGTCAGGCAGCTTCACCCCTCCACTTT; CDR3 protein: CASSQAASPLHF
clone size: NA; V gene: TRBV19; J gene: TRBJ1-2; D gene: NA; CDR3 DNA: TGTGCCAGCGGAGCTAACTATGGCTACACCTTC; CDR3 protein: CASGANYGYTF
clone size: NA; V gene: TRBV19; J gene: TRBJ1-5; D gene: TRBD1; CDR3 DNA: TGTGCCAGTAGTAAAGACAGGGTCCGGCAGCCCCAGCATTTT; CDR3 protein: CASSKDRVRQPQHF
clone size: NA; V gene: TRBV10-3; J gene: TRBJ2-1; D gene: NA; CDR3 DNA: TGTGCCATCAGTGAGTCGGGGCGGGGTGGGGAGGAGCAGTTCTTC; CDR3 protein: CAISESGRGGEEQFF
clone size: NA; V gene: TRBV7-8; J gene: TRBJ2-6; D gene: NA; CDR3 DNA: TGTGCCAGCAGCAGCCGCAGGGTTGGGGCCAACGTCCTGACTTTC; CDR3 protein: CASSSRRVGANVLTF
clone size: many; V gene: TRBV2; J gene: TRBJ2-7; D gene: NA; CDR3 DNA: TGTGCCAGCACCAAGGGTGGGAGACGGAGCTACGAGCAGTACTTC; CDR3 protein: CASTKGGRRSYEQYF
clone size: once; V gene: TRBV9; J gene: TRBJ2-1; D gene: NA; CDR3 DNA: TGTGCCAGCAGCGTATTAGCGGTTAACAATGAGCAGTTCTTC; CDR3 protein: CASSVLAVNNEQFF
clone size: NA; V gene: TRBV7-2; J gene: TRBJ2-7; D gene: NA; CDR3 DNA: TGTGCCAGCAGCTTATGGGCTCATTCCTACGAGCAGTACTTC; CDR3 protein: CASSLWAHSYEQYF
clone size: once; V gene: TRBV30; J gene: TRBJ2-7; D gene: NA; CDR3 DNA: TGTGCCTGGAGTAGACCGGGAACTAGTACCTACGAGCAGTACTTC; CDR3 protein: CAWSRPGTSTYEQYF
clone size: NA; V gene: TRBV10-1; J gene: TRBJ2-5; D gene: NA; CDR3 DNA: TGCGCCAGCAGTCGCGGTCCAGAAGAGACCCAGTACTTC; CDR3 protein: CASSRGPEETQYF
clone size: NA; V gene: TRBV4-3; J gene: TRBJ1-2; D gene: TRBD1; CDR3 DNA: TGCGCCAGCAGCCCCCGGGACAGCTATGGCTACACCTTC; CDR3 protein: CASSPRDSYGYTF
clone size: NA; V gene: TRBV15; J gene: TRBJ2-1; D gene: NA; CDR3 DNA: TGTGCCACTCGGGAAGGCACCCGCTCCTACAATGAGCAGTTCTTC; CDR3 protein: CATREGTRSYNEQFF
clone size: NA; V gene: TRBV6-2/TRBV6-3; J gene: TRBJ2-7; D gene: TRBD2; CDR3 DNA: TGTGCCAGCAGCAACGGGGCTAGCGGGACCTACGAGCAGTACTTC; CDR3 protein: CASSNGASGTYEQYF
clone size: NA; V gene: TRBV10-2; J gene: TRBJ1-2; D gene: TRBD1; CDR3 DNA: TGCGCCAGCACGGGGGACAGCGGCTACACCTTC; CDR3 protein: CASTGDSGYTF
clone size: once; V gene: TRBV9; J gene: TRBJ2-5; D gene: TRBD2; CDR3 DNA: TGTGCCAGCAGCTCTAGCGGGGGGCTTCAAGAGACCCAGTACTTC; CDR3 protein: CASSSSGGLQETQYF
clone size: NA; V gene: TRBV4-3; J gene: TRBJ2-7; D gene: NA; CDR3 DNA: TGCGCCAGCAGCCAAGATTTCGGACTTTACTACGAGCAGTACTTC; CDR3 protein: CASSQDFGLYYEQYF
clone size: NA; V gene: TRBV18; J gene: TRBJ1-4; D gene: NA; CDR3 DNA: TGTGCCAGCTCACAACAGGGCAAAGTTGAAAAACTGTTTTTT; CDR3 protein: CASSQQGKVEKLFF
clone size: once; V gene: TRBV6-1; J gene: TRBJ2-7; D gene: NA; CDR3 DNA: TGTGCCAGCAGTGAAAGGCGGAGGCTCGGGCAGTACTTC; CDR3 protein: CASSERRRLGQYF